These 9 T cell receptor beta chains originate from one sample sequenced in a study of T cells after posttransplantation cyclophosphamide. Treatment was busulfan-fludarabine conditioning, a marrow graft, and cyclophosphamide on days +3 and +4. This table comes from immunoSEQ multiplex PCR, and its TCRdb copy is limited to in-frame clones, with some not included. The sample lists 8,000 to 9,500 clones; roughly 90% were seen once. The starting material was CD4+ T cells sorted from blood, obtained roughly 190 weeks after allogeneic stem cell transplant with posttransplant cyclophosphamide. The receptors originated from a female patient in her fifties or sixties who received an allogeneic stem cell transplant from a related donor, was CMV-positive, and had no GVHD. Some T cells may be transferred from the graft donor.

This chain connects TRBV10-2 to TRBJ1-1; D gene ambiguous. The CDR3 runs 15 residues. Germline CDR1 is WSHSY and CDR2 is SAAADI. V lost 0 bases, J lost 4 bases, and 12 bases lay in between. The CDR3 DNA is TGCGCCAGCAGTGAGTCGAAATGGGAGACCACTGAAGCTTTCTTT. This gives the protein CASSESKWETTEAFF.

The rearrangement links TRBV6-1 to TRBJ1-5, with 8 bases matching TRBD1. CDR1 and CDR2 (germline): MNHNS, SASEGT. The CDR3 covers 14 residues. Trimming took 4 bases from V and 7 from J; bases not matched to a gene: 6. The CDR3 loop reads CASSVGQGGQPQHF. CDR3 DNA sequence: TGTGCCAGCAGTGTAGGACAGGGCGGGCAGCCCCAGCATTTT.

The chain employs TRBV28 and TRBJ2-3; D remains unclear. Germline V gives CDR1 MDHEN, CDR2 SYDVKM. CDR3 size: 12 residues. V was cut by 6 bases and J by 3 bases, with 7 bases left in between. The DNA of the CDR3 is TGTGCCAGCAGGCTAGGAACAGATACGCAGTATTTT. The encoded protein is CASRLGTDTQYF.

This clone appeared a single time. The chain is built from TRBV5-5 and TRBJ2-7, with 14 bases fitting TRBD2. The V segment lost 4 bases and the J segment 6 bases; nucleotides outside the gene matches: 15. Germline loops: CDR1 SGHKS, CDR2 YYEKEE (reference sequence). The CDR3 contains 18 residues. CDR3 sequence (DNA): TGTGCCAGCAGCAGAACGCTCGGGACTAGCGGGAGTCCGCGCGAGCAGTACTTC. Protein sequence: CASSRTLGTSGSPREQYF.

This clone was seen once. The rearrangement links TRBV7-2 to TRBJ2-5; the D gene is possibly TRBD2 (5 bases). This CDR3 is 12 amino acids long. The V end was cut by 2 bases, the J end by 5 bases, with 6 bases between. Looked up from germline, CDR1 is SGHTA and CDR2 is FQGNSA. CDR3 in DNA: TGTGCCAGCAGCTTATCGGGGGAGACCCAGTACTTC. It is translated as CASSLSGETQYF.

The V call is TRBV28, the J call TRBJ1-5; TRBD1 matches 7 bases. V dropped 10 bases and J dropped 3; count of bases not matched to a gene: 9. This CDR3 comprises 14 residues. The germline CDR1 and CDR2 sequences are MDHEN and SYDVKM. The CDR3 DNA is TGTGCCATTCGGGACAGCCAAGACAATCAGCCCCAGCATTTT. This sequence encodes CAIRDSQDNQPQHF.

The chain uses TRBV9 and TRBJ2-1; possibly TRBD2 for D (5 bases). Trimming cost V 0 bases and J 13 bases, with 14 bases left between them. This CDR3 is built from 13 residues. CDR1 is SGDLS and CDR2 is YYNGEE in the germline V gene. The CDR3 bases are TGTGCCAGCAGCGTAGCTCCAACCGGAGGCCAGTTCTTC. Residues: CASSVAPTGGQFF.

This clone was detected only a few times. The chain recombines TRBV30 with TRBJ2-5, with D tentatively TRBD2 (5 bases). The ends were cut back, 2 bases at V and 1 base at J, with 8 bases in the middle. The CDR3 has 13 residues. In germline, CDR1 is GTSNPN, CDR2 SVGIG (reference sequence). CDR3 amino acids: CAWSTDFQETQYF. In DNA, the CDR3 is TGTGCCTGGAGTACGGACTTCCAAGAGACCCAGTACTTC.

A few counts support this clone. The chain combines TRBV9 with TRBJ1-4, with 8 bases aligning to TRBD1. The CDR3 runs 15 residues. Germline V lookup: CDR1 SGDLS, CDR2 YYNGEE. With V trimmed by 0 bases and J by 8 bases, 6 bases remained unmatched. The CDR3 region is CASSVVGQGREKLFF. The CDR3 region has the DNA TGTGCCAGCAGCGTAGTAGGACAGGGCCGAGAAAAACTGTTTTTT.